This T cell receptor beta chain was identified in a study of Ad26.COV2.S vaccination and SARS-CoV-2 variants. Background on the study: By the intramuscular route, Ad26.COV2.S was given once, or twice 56 days apart.

The treatment was: 15 to 20 received Ad26.COV2.S at low or high dose, single or two shots; about five received placebo; per-sample allocation not given. On day 63 after the first injection, vaccine and placebo recipients gave samples. The vaccine antigen was prefusion-stabilized Wuhan SARS-CoV-2 spike. Generated by immunoSEQ multiplex PCR, the TCRdb table keeps only in-frame clones and is missing some. Here the sample spans 350,000 to 500,000 clones, approximately 90% being singletons. Study conclusions and caveats: The study found higher spike-specific TCR breadth in vaccine than placebo recipients.

Trimming removed 0 bases at V and 0 bases at J, with 10 bases between. Germline V lookup: CDR1 SGHDT, CDR2 YYEEEE. The CDR3 loop spans 16 amino acids. Worth noting for this clone: Its target is unknown.

This clonotype originated in a person between 18 and 65 years old who received the Ad26.COV2.S COVID-19 vaccine or a placebo. This chain joins TRBV5-6 and TRBJ1-3; D gene ambiguous. The material was peripheral blood, obtained in a trial of Ad26.COV2.S vaccine versus placebo. For the CDR3, the DNA is TGTGCCAGCAGCTTGGGCAGTCAAAGCTCTGGAAACACCATATATTTT. Translation gives CASSLGSQSSGNTIYF.